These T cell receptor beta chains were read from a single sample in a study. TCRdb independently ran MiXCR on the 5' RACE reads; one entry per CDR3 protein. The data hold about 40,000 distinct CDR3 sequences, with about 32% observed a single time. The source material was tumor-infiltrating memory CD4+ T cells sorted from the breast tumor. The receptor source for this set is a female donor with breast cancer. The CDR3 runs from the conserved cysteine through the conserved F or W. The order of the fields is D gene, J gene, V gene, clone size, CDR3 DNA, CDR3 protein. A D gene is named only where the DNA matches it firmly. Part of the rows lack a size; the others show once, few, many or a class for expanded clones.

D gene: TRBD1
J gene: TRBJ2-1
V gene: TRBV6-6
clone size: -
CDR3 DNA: TGTGCCAGCAGGAGGACAGGGCCTTACAATGAGCAGTTCTTC
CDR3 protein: CASRRTGPYNEQFF

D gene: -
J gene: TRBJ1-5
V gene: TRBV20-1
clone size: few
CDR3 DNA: TGCAGTGTAACGACGGGACAATGGCAGCCCCAGCATTTT
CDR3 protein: CSVTTGQWQPQHF

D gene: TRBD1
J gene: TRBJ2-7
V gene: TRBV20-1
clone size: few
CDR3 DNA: TGCAGTGCAAGACAGGGTTTCTACGAGCAGTACTTC
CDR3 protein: CSARQGFYEQYF

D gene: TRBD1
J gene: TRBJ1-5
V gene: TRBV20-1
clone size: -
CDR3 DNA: TGCAGTGCTAGAGATCGAGGGGGCGGTCAGCCCCAGCATTTT
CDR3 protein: CSARDRGGGQPQHF

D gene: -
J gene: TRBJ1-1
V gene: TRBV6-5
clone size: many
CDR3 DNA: TGTGCCAGCAGTGACCATCCCCAAGCCTTTGAAGCTTTCTTT
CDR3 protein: CASSDHPQAFEAFF

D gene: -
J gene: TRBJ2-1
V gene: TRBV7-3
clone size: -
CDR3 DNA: TGTGCCAGCAGCCCCGGACTCTTCCGGGACAATGAGCAGTTCTTC
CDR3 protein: CASSPGLFRDNEQFF

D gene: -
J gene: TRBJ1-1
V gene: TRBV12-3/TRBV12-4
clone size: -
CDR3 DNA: TGTGCCAGCAGTTTATTAGCGGGTAACACTGAAGCTTTCTTT
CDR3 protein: CASSLLAGNTEAFF

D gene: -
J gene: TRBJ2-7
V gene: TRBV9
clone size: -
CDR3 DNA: TGTGCCAGCAGCGTAGACGGGGCAACCTACGAGCAGTACTTC
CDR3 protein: CASSVDGATYEQYF

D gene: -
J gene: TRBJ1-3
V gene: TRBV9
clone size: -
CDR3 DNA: TGTGCCAGCAGCGTACGGCAGGTTGCTGGAAACACCATATATTTT
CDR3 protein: CASSVRQVAGNTIYF

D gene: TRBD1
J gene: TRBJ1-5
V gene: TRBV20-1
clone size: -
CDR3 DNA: TGCAGTGCTAACAGGGGGCGGGAGAGGAGCAATCAGCCCCAGCATTTT
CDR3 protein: CSANRGRERSNQPQHF

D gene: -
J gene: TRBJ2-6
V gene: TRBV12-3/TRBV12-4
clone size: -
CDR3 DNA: TGTGCCAGCAGTTTAGAACTCCCAGGGACCGGGGCCAACGTCCTGACTTTC
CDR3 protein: CASSLELPGTGANVLTF

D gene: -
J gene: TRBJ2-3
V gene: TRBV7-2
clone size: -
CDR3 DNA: TGTGCCAGCAGCTTTGGGGTTGGGGGCACAGATACGCAGTATTTT
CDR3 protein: CASSFGVGGTDTQYF

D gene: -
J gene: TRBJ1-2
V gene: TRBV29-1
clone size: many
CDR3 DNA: TGCAGCGTTGATTCGGCAGGGACCTATGGCTACACCTTC
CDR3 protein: CSVDSAGTYGYTF

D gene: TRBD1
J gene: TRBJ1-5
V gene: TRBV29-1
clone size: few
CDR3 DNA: TGCAGCGCCAGCGACAGGGCTGGGGGTCAGCCCCAGCATTTT
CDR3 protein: CSASDRAGGQPQHF

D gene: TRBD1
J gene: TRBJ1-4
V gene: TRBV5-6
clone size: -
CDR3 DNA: TGTGCCAGCAGCTTGGGGTCAGGGGGCCAGGGTAAAGAAAAACTGTTTTTT
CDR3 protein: CASSLGSGGQGKEKLFF

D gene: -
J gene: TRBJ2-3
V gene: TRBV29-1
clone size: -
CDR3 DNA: TGCAGCGCCCCTGGTATAGGGGGAGGGCCGACAGATACGCAGTATTTT
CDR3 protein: CSAPGIGGGPTDTQYF

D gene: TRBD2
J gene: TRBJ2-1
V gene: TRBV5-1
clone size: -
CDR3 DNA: TGCGCCAGCAGCTTGGTCACTAGCGGGAGTGGGGCCTACAATGAGCAGTTCTTC
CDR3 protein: CASSLVTSGSGAYNEQFF

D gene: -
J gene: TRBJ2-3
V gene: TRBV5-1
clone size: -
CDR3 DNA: TGCGCCAGCAGCTTGGAAGGGCTCGGCACAGATACGCAGTATTTT
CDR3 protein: CASSLEGLGTDTQYF

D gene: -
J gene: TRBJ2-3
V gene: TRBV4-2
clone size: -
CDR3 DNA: TGTGCCGGCAGCCAAGGCCTAGTAATAGGGCCAGATACGCAGTATTTT
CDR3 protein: CAGSQGLVIGPDTQYF

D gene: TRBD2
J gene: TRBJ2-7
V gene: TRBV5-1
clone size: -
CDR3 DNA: TGCGCCAGCAGCCCCCGGACTAGCGGAACCTACGAGCAGTACTTC
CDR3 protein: CASSPRTSGTYEQYF

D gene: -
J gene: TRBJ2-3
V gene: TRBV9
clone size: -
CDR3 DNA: TGTGCCAGCAGCGTAGGTGCACAGGGAGGGGGGGAAGATACGCAGTATTTT
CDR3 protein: CASSVGAQGGGEDTQYF

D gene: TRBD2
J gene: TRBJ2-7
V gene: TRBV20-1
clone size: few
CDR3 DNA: TGCAGTGCTCCCCCAGCGGGAGGGGGTGAGCAGTACTTC
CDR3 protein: CSAPPAGGGEQYF

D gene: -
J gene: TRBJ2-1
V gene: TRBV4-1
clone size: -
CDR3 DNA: TGCGCCAGCGGGACACCAGACAATGAGCAGTTCTTC
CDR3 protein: CASGTPDNEQFF

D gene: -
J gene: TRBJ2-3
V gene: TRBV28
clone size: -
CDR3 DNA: TGTGCCAGCAGTTTAGGGGGCACAGATACGCGGTATTTT
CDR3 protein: CASSLGGTDTRYF

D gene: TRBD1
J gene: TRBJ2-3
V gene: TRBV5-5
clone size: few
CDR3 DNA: TGTGCCAGCAGCCATGGGACAGCCTCTAGCACAGATACGCAGTATTTT
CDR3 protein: CASSHGTASSTDTQYF

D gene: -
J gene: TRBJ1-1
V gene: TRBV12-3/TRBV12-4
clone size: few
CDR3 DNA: TGTGCCACCCAATCAAGGGCCGGTGAAGCTTTCTTT
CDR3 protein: CATQSRAGEAFF

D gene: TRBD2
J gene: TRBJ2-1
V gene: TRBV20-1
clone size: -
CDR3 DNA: TGCAGTGCTGGAAAGGGGCTGCGGGGGGATTACAATGAGCAGTTCTTC
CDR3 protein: CSAGKGLRGDYNEQFF

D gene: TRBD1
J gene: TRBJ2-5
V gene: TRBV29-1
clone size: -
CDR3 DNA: TGCAGCGTTGGGGACAGGGGCGAGACCCAGTACTTC
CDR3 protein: CSVGDRGETQYF

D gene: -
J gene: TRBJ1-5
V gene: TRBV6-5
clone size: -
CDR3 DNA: TGTGCCAGCAGTTACGGAAGACGGGAGAATCAGCCCCAGCATTTT
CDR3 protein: CASSYGRRENQPQHF

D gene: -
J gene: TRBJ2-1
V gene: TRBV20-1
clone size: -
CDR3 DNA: TGCAGTGCTAGCAGTATACCCTCGGCGGGGAGCTCCTACAATGAGCAGTTCTTC
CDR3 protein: CSASSIPSAGSSYNEQFF

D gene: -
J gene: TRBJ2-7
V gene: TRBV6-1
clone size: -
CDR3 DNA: TGTGCCAGCAGTGAACTTCCAGGAATGACCTACGAGCAGTACTTC
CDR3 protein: CASSELPGMTYEQYF

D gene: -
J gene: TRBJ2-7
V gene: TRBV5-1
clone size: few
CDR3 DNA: TGCGCCAGCAGCATCCGGGGTAGCTCCTACGAGCAGTACTTC
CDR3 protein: CASSIRGSSYEQYF

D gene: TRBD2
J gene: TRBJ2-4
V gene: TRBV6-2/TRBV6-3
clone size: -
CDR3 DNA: TGTGCCAGCACCCAGCGGGAAGGCAAAAACATTCAGTACTTC
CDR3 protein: CASTQREGKNIQYF

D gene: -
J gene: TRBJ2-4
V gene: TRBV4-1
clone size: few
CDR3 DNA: TGCGCCAGCAGCCAAGAGGGGAATAGCCCGCCTAACATTCAGTACTTC
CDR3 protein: CASSQEGNSPPNIQYF

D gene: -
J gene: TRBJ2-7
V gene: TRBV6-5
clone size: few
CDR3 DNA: TGTGCCAGCAGCGGGGGAGACGGGGCTAGGTCCTACGAGCAGTGCTTC
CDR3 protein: CASSGGDGARSYEQCF

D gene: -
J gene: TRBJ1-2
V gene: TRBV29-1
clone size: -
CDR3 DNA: TGCAGCATTGAAGATCGAGAGGGGGGCGAGAATGGCTACACCTTC
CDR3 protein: CSIEDREGGENGYTF

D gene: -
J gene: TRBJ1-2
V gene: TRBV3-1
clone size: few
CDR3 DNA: TGTGCCAGCAGCCCGACCTCGACAAACCGATATGGCTACACCTTC
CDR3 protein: CASSPTSTNRYGYTF

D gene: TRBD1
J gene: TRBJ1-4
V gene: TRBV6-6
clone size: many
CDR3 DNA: TGTGCCAGCAGTTACTCGAGTGAGGGGGCGCTGTTTTTT
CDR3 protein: CASSYSSEGALFF

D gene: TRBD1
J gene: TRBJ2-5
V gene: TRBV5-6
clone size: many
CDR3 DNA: TGTGCCAGCAGCAGCCGCCCCGGGACAGACCAAGAGACCCAGTACTTC
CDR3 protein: CASSSRPGTDQETQYF

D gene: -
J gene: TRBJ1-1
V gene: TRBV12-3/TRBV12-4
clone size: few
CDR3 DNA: TGTGCCAGCACCGACCCAGGTGAAGCTTTCTTT
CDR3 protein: CASTDPGEAFF

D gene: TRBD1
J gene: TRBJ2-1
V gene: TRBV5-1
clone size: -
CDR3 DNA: TGCGCCAGCAGTCGCCAGGGGGCAGGGAATGAGCAGTTCTTC
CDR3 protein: CASSRQGAGNEQFF

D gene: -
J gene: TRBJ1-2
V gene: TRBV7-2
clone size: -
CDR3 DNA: TGTGCCAGCAGCCGAGCTAGGGGGAGCTATGGCTACACCTTC
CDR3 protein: CASSRARGSYGYTF